This T cell receptor beta chain emerged from a study of chronic HIV infection and antiretroviral therapy. In TCRdb, the 5' RACE reads were re-called with MiXCR into one record per CDR3 protein. The sample lists 39,000 or so distinct CDR3 sequences; around 8.7% were seen once. Per germline, CDR1 SQVTM and CDR2 ANQGSEA. V lost 4 bases and J lost 0, with 10 bases in between. The CDR3 is 14 residues long. In this sample, this clonotype turned up many times. This TCR derives from an adult who had HIV and had not received antiretroviral therapy, or was an uninfected healthy control (not recorded which). What was sequenced was peripheral blood. This chain joins TRBV29-1 and TRBJ1-3, with D perhaps matching TRBD1 (6 bases). The CDR3 DNA sequence: TGCAGCGTTGGAGGGGGGCTCTCTGGAAACACCATATATTTT. Amino acid sequence: CSVGGGLSGNTIYF.